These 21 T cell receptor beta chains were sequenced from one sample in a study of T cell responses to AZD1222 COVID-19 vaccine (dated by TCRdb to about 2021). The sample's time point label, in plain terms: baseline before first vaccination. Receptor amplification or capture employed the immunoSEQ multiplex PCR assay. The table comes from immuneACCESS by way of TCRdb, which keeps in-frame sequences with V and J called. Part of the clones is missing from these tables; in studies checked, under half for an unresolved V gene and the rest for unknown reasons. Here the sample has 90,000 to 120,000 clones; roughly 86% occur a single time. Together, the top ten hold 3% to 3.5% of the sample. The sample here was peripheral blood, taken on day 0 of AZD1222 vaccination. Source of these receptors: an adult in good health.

CDR3 residues: CASSPSGQGVYEQYF. The CDR3 DNA is TGTGCCAGCAGCCCCTCCGGACAGGGTGTCTACGAGCAGTACTTC. The chain combines TRBV3-1 (or the pseudogene TRBV3-2) with TRBJ2-7, with 8 bases lining up with TRBD1. The CDR3 covers 15 residues. With 4 bases clipped from V and 3 bases from J, the junction kept 8 bases outside the gene matches. Germline CDR1 reads LGHDT; CDR2 reads YNNKEL (reference sequence).

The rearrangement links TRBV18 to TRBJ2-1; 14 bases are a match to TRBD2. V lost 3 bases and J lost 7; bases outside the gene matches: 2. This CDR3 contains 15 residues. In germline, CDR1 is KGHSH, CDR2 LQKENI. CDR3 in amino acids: CASSPTSGGANEQFF. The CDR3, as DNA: TGTGCCAGCTCACCGACTAGCGGGGGGGCGAATGAGCAGTTCTTC.

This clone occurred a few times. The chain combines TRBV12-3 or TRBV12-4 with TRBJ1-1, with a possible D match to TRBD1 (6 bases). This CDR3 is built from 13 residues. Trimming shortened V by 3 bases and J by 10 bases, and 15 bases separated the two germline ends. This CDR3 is CASSFARTEGAFF. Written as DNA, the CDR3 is TGTGCCAGCAGTTTCGCGAGGACAGAGGGAGCTTTCTTT.

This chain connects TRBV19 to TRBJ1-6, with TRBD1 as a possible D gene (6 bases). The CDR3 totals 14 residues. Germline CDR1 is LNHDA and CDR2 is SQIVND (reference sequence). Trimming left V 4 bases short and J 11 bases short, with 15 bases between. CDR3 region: CASSNTQGPAPLHF. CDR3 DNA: TGTGCCAGTAGTAACACACAGGGACCTGCACCCCTCCACTTT.

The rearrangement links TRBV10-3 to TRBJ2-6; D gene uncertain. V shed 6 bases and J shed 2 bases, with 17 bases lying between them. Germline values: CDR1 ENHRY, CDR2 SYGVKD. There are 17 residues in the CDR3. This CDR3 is CAISPYPKAPGANVLTF. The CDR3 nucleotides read TGTGCCATCAGCCCATACCCGAAGGCCCCTGGGGCCAACGTCCTGACTTTC.

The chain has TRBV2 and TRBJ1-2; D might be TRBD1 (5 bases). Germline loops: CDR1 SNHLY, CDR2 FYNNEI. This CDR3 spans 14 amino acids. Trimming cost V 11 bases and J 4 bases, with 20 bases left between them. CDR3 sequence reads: CALARGTNSYGYTF. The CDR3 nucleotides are TGTGCCTTAGCGAGAGGGACTAACTCCTATGGCTACACCTTC.

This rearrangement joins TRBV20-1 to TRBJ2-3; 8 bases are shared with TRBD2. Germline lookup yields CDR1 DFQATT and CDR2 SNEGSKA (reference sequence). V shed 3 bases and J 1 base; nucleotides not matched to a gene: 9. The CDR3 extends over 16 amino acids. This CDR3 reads CSASARGGQRTDTQYF. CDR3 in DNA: TGCAGTGCTAGTGCTCGGGGGGGCCAACGCACAGATACGCAGTATTTT.

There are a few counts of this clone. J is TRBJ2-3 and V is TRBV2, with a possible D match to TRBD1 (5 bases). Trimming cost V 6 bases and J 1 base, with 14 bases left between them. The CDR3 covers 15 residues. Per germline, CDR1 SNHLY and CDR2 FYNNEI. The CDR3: CASSLRQGGTDTQYF. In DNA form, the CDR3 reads TGTGCCAGCAGCCTTAGACAAGGGGGCACAGATACGCAGTATTTT. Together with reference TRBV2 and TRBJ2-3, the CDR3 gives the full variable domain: EPEVTQTPSHQVTQMGQEVILRCVPISNHLYFYWYRQILGQKVEFLVSFYNNEISEKSEIFDDQFSVERPDGSNFTLKIRSTKLEDSAMYFCASSLRQGGTDTQYFGPGTRLTVL.

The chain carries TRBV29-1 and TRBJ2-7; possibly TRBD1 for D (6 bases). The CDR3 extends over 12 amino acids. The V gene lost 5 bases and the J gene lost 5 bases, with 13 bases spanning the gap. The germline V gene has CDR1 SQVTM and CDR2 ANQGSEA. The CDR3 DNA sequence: TGCAGCGTTAATCTGGGGGCGGACGAGCAGTACTTC. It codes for CSVNLGADEQYF.

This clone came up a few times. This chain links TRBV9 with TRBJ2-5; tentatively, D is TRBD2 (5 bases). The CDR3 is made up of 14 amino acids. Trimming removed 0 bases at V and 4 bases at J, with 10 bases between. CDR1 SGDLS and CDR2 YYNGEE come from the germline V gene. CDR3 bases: TGTGCCAGCAGCGTAGGAGGGTTATCAGAGACCCAGTACTTC. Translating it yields CASSVGGLSETQYF.

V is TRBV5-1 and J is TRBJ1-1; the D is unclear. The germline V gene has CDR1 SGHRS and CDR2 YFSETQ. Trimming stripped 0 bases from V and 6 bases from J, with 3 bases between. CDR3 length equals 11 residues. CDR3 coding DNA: TGCGCCAGCAGCTTGGTCGCTGAAGCTTTCTTT. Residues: CASSLVAEAFF.

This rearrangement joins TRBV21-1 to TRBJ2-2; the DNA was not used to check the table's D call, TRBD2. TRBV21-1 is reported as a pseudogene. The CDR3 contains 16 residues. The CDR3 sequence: CASSQTSSRGTGELFF. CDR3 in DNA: TGTGCCAGCAGCCAGACCAGCTCGCGGGGCACCGGGGAGCTGTTTTTT.

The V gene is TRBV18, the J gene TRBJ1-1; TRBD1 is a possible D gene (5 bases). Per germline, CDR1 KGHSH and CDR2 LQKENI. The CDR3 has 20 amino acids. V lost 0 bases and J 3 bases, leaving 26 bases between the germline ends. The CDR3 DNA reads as TGTGCCAGCTCACCACCCCTCGAGGGAGGGGCGATTAGTGGGGACACTGAAGCTTTCTTT. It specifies CASSPPLEGGAISGDTEAFF.

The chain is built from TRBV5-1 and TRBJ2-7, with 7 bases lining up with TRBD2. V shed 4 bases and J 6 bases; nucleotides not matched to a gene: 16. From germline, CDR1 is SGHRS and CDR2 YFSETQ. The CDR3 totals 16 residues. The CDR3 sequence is CASSPPGGYSGIEQYF. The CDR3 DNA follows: TGCGCCAGCAGCCCTCCGGGAGGCTACAGTGGCATCGAGCAGTACTTC.

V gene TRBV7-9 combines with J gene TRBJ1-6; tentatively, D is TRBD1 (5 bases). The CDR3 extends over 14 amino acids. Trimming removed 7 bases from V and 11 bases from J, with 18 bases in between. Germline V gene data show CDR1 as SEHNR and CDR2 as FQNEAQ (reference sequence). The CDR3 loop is CASTVGASNAPLHF. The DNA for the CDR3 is TGTGCCAGCACCGTCGGGGCCTCAAACGCACCCCTCCACTTT. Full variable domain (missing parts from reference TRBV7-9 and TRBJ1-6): DTGVSQNPRHKITKRGQNVTFRCDPISEHNRLYWYRQTLGQGPEFLTYFQNEAQLEKSRLLSDRFSAERPKGSFSTLEIQRTEQGDSAMYLCASTVGASNAPLHFGNGTRLTVT.

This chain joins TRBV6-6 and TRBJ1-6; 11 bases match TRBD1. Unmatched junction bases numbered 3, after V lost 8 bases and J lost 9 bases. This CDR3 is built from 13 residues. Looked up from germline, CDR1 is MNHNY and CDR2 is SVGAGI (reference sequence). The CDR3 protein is CASGQGATSPLHF. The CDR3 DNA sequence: TGTGCCAGCGGACAGGGGGCAACTTCACCCCTCCACTTT.

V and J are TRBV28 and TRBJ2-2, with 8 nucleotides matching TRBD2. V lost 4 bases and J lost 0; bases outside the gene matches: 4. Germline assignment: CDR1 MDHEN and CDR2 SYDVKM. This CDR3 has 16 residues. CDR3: CASSSAGAANTGELFF. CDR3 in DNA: TGTGCCAGCAGTTCAGCGGGGGCTGCGAACACCGGGGAGCTGTTTTTT.

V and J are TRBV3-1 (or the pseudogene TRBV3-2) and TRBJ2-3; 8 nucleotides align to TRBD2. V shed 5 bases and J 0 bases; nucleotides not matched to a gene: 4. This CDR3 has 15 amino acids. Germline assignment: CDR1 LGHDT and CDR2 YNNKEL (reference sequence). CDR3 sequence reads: CASSVRGASTDTQYF. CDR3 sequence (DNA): TGTGCCAGCAGCGTGCGGGGGGCCAGCACAGATACGCAGTATTTT.

The CDR3 DNA follows: TGTGCCAGCAGCTCTAGAGGCCTAGCTGGTGGCCAGTACTTC. Translated: CASSSRGLAGGQYF. The chain links TRBV7-6 to TRBJ2-5; D perhaps matches TRBD2 (5 bases). This CDR3 is built from 14 residues. CDR1 and CDR2 (germline): SGHVS, FNYEAQ. V lost 4 bases, J lost 10 bases, and 19 bases lay in between.

CDR3 nucleotides: TGTGCCAGCAGCTCCCGGGACCCGTCGGAGCTGTTTTTT. Its translation: CASSSRDPSELFF. The chain employs TRBV11-3 and TRBJ2-2, with D possibly being TRBD1 or TRBD2 (5 bases each). This CDR3 is built from 13 residues. CDR1 and CDR2 (germline): SGHNT, YENEEA. Trimming took 4 bases from V and 10 from J, leaving 13 bases between them. Full variable domain (missing parts from reference TRBV11-3 and TRBJ2-2): EAGVVQSPRYKIIEKKQPVAFWCNPISGHNTLYWYLQNLGQGPELLIRYENEEAVDDSQLPKDRFSAERLKGVDSTLKIQPAELGDSAVYLCASSSRDPSELFFGEGSRLTVL.

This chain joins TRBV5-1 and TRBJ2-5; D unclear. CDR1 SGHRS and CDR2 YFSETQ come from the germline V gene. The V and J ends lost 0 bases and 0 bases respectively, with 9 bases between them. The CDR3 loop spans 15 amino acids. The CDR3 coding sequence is TGCGCCAGCAGCTTGGTGGCTATCTACCAAGAGACCCAGTACTTC. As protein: CASSLVAIYQETQYF.